This entry lists 2 T cell receptor beta chains sequenced from one sample in a study of T cell repertoires in cytomegalovirus infection (dated by TCRdb to the late 2010s). The sequencer listed for this sample is Illumina HiSeq 1500. TCRdb reran the public reads through fastp at Q25 and MiXCR, keeping productive beta chains. Duplicate CDR3 protein sequences are folded into a single record with the most common DNA and genes. The sample records about 440,000 distinct CDR3 sequences, approximately 32% of which are singletons. In total, the top ten clones hold approximately 14% of the sample. The material sequenced was PBMCs. These receptors came from a human donor in good health (CMV status not recorded). Some clones in this sample may be carry-over from other donors' samples.

In DNA, the CDR3 is TGTGCCAGCAGCCCTACAGGGACCTATGGCTACACCTTC. It translates to CASSPTGTYGYTF. This sequence joins TRBV28 and TRBJ1-2; tentatively, D is TRBD1 (6 bases). Germline V gene lookup returns CDR1 MDHEN and CDR2 SYDVKM. Trimming took 6 bases from V and 4 from J, leaving 12 bases between them. The CDR3 consists of 13 residues.

This clonotype was counted a few times. The chain uses TRBV15 and TRBJ1-1; TRBD1 aligns across 9 bases. From germline, CDR1 is LNHNV and CDR2 YYDKDF (reference sequence). CDR3 size: 16 residues. With V trimmed by 0 bases and J by 4 bases, 6 bases remained unmatched. The CDR3 sequence: CATSRDRPDRGTEAFF. The CDR3, as DNA: TGTGCCACCAGCAGAGATCGGCCGGACAGGGGCACTGAAGCTTTCTTT.